The clone carrying this TCR beta chain was counted a few times. CDR1 is SEHNR, CDR2 FQNEAQ, per germline (reference sequence). The CDR3 consists of 15 residues. V dropped 6 bases and J dropped 7 bases, with 22 bases sitting between them. A J-beta primer mix and a sample-barcoded 5' primer were used in a second PCR of roughly 6 to 11 cycles. From the 5' RACE reads, TCRdb called clonotypes with MiXCR, one entry per CDR3 protein. The top ten clones hold roughly 3.5% of a sample with around 820,000 distinct CDR3 sequences, roughly 25% of them seen once. This entry comes from a study of blood T cells in healthy people across ages. This sample was also put to use in a study of T cells of mothers and their children.

The source of this sequence is a boy younger than 18 in good health. J is TRBJ2-7 and V is TRBV7-9; D is possibly TRBD2 (6 bases). Input material: blood. CDR3 bases: TGTGCCAGCAGTTCCCCACTGACCGGGACTCTAGAGCAGTACTTC. It is translated as CASSSPLTGTLEQYF. Full variable domain (rest looked up from reference TRBV7-9 and TRBJ2-7): DTGVSQNPRHKITKRGQNVTFRCDPISEHNRLYWYRQTLGQGPEFLTYFQNEAQLEKSRLLSDRFSAERPKGSFSTLEIQRTEQGDSAMYLCASSSPLTGTLEQYFGPGTRLTVT.